This T cell receptor beta chain was obtained from a study of CD8 T cells in ankylosing spondylitis. Study-level points and caveats: Reportedly, significant enrichment of disease-linked clones occurred in matched ankylosing spondylitis synovial fluid. Blood from ankylosing spondylitis patients appeared to carry a characteristic roughly eight-variant TCR beta motif.

One entry per CDR3 protein, called by TCRdb with MiXCR from the 5' RACE reads. The data show about 390,000 distinct CDR3 sequences, more than 20% seen once. Concerning this clonotype: Its target is unknown.

Trimming pared 0 bases from V and 3 bases from J, leaving 23 bases between. The CDR3 sequence is 20 residues long. Germline V gene data show CDR1 as MNHEY and CDR2 as SVGEGT. Sequencing was performed on blood, either unsorted or a sorted T cell fraction (not recorded which). The sequence derives from a male donor with ankylosing spondylitis. The genes are TRBV6-2 or TRBV6-3 and TRBJ2-2, with D hard to call. The CDR3 spells CASSYSNRARAFLDTGELFF. The CDR3 DNA reads as TGTGCCAGCAGTTACTCGAATCGGGCCAGAGCCTTTTTGGACACCGGGGAGCTGTTTTTT.